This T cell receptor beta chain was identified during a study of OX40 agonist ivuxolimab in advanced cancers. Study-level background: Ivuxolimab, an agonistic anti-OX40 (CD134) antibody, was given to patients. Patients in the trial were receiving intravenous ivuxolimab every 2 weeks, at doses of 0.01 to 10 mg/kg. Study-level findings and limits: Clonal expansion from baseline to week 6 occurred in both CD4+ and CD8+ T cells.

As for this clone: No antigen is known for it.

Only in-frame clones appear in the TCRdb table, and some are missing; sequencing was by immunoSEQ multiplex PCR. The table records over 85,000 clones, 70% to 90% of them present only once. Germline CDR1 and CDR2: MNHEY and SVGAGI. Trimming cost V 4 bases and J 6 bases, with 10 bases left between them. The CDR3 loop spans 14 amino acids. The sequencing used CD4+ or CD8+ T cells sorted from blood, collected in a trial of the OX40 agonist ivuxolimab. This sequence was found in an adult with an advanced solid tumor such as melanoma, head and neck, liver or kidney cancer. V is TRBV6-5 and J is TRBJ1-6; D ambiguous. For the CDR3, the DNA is TGTGCCAGCAGTTTGGTACGGATTAATTCACCCCTCCACTTT. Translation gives CASSLVRINSPLHF.